These 22 T cell receptor beta chains were sequenced from one sample in a study of blood T cell repertoires in COVID-19. Libraries were prepared by immunoSEQ multiplex PCR; TCRdb keeps only in-frame clonotypes and omits some of them. The table lists around 100,000 clones, 74% of them singletons. Sequencing input: peripheral blood. The origin of the receptors is a man between 65 and 79 years old with COVID-19, enrolled during active disease.

The chain is built from TRBV27 and TRBJ1-5; no clear D. V was trimmed by 5 bases and J by 5 bases, leaving 13 bases between them. This CDR3 contains 14 residues. Germline values: CDR1 MNHEY, CDR2 SMNVEV (reference sequence). CDR3 bases: TGTGCCAGCAGTCAGGAGGGAGGGTATCAGCCCCAGCATTTT. It encodes CASSQEGGYQPQHF.

The chain has TRBV2 and TRBJ1-1; no definite D call. From germline, CDR1 is SNHLY and CDR2 FYNNEI. V was cut by 2 bases and J by 0 bases, with 7 bases left in between. The CDR3 totals 14 residues. DNA for the CDR3: TGTGCCAGCAGTGAAAACAGCTTGAACACTGAAGCTTTCTTT. Translation: CASSENSLNTEAFF. Based on the CDR3 plus reference TRBV2 and TRBJ1-1, the full variable domain is EPEVTQTPSHQVTQMGQEVILRCVPISNHLYFYWYRQILGQKVEFLVSFYNNEISEKSEIFDDQFSVERPDGSNFTLKIRSTKLEDSAMYFCASSENSLNTEAFFGQGTRLTVV.

The chain joins TRBV27 to TRBJ2-7; D might be TRBD2 (7 bases). The germline V gene has CDR1 MNHEY and CDR2 SMNVEV (reference sequence). CDR3 length: 15 amino acids. Trimming took off 6 bases at V and 9 bases at J, with 24 bases between the two ends. CDR3 DNA: TGTGCCAGCAGCCCCTCCTTGGGGGGGGGCGGGGTGCAGTACTTC. Amino acids: CASSPSLGGGGVQYF.

This clone was observed a few times. The chain joins TRBV6-5 to TRBJ1-2, with TRBD1 as a possible D gene (6 bases). This CDR3 comprises 15 residues. Germline V lookup: CDR1 MNHEY, CDR2 SVGAGI. Trimming cost V 4 bases and J 8 bases, with 20 bases left between them. CDR3 region: CASSFRPAGARGYTF. As DNA, the CDR3 is TGTGCCAGCAGTTTTCGGCCCGCAGGGGCGAGGGGCTACACCTTC.

The V gene is TRBV28, the J gene TRBJ2-1; D unresolved. Germline loops: CDR1 MDHEN, CDR2 SYDVKM. Trimming took off 1 base at V and 7 bases at J, with 11 bases between the two ends. The CDR3 spans 14 residues. CDR3 sequence: CASSLYLSRNEQFF. The CDR3 DNA sequence: TGTGCCAGCAGTTTATACTTGTCGAGGAATGAGCAGTTCTTC.

This chain uses TRBV30 with TRBJ1-5; tentative D call: TRBD1 (6 bases). The CDR3 contains 14 residues. The V end lost 3 bases, the J end lost 0 bases, and 9 bases lay between the germline ends. Per germline, CDR1 GTSNPN and CDR2 SVGIG (reference sequence). Written as DNA, the CDR3 is TGTGCCTGGAGCCCAGGGGATAGCAATCAGCCCCAGCATTTT. As protein: CAWSPGDSNQPQHF.

This clone appeared many times. This chain joins TRBV5-4 and TRBJ2-2; D ambiguous. The germline V and J ends were trimmed by 4 bases and 5 bases, with 18 bases remaining between them. This CDR3 region has 16 residues. Germline V gives CDR1 SGHNT, CDR2 YYREEE (reference sequence). CDR3 in amino acids: CASSTPFPVNTGELFF. The CDR3 DNA reads TGTGCCAGCAGCACCCCCTTTCCGGTGAATACCGGGGAGCTGTTTTTT.

On this clone itself: The same CDR3 is also encoded by other DNA sequences in this sample. The chain is built from TRBV18 and TRBJ1-1; D call uncertain. From germline, CDR1 is KGHSH and CDR2 LQKENI. The V and J ends lost 3 bases and 1 base respectively, with 9 bases between them. The CDR3 covers 14 residues. CDR3 amino acids: CASSPAPGNTEAFF. Here the CDR3 DNA reads TGTGCCAGCTCACCTGCACCGGGGAACACTGAAGCTTTCTTT.

This rearrangement joins TRBV6-6 to TRBJ1-2; no firm D call. CDR1 and CDR2 from the germline V gene are MNHNY and SVGAGI (reference sequence). V lost 6 bases to trimming and J lost 2 bases, with 13 bases between them. The length of the CDR3 is 14 residues. The chain's CDR3 is CASSEGPPNYGYTF. The CDR3 DNA follows: TGTGCCAGCAGCGAGGGCCCCCCAAACTATGGCTACACCTTC.

The V call is TRBV15, the J call TRBJ2-1; TRBD1 is a possible D gene (7 bases). This CDR3 has 16 amino acids. Germline CDR1 is LNHNV and CDR2 is YYDKDF (reference sequence). V dropped 0 bases and J dropped 2 bases, with 11 bases sitting between them. The DNA of the CDR3 is TGTGCCACCAGCAGAGACCAGGGGGGCACCTACAATGAGCAGTTCTTC. It translates to CATSRDQGGTYNEQFF.

This clone came up a few times. The chain has TRBV30 and TRBJ1-5, with TRBD1 matching over 7 bases. The CDR3 totals 15 residues. Unmatched junction bases numbered 7, after V lost 2 bases and J lost 3 bases. Germline assignment: CDR1 GTSNPN and CDR2 SVGIG (reference sequence). The CDR3 DNA sequence: TGTGCCTGGAGTCCAACGGGACAGCTCAATCAGCCCCAGCATTTT. Translation: CAWSPTGQLNQPQHF.

This rearrangement joins TRBV7-3 to TRBJ1-2; the D gene is possibly TRBD1 (5 bases). Looked up from germline, CDR1 is SGHTA and CDR2 is FQGTGA. CDR3 length equals 13 residues. Trimming stripped 2 bases from V and 6 bases from J, with 10 bases between. The CDR3 bases are TGTGCCAGCAGCTTAGGTCCAGGGAATGGCTACACCTTC. Its translation: CASSLGPGNGYTF.

CDR3 DNA sequence: TGTGCCAGCAGCCAAGAAACAGGGCCGATCACTGAAGCTTTCTTT. This encodes CASSQETGPITEAFF. V is TRBV3-1 (or the pseudogene TRBV3-2) and J is TRBJ1-1; the D gene is possibly TRBD1 (6 bases). The ends were cut back, 0 bases at V and 4 bases at J, with 12 bases in the middle. Per the germline V gene, CDR1 is LGHDT and CDR2 is YNNKEL (reference sequence). The CDR3 consists of 15 residues.

The chain is built from TRBV10-3 and TRBJ1-1; D ambiguous. Germline CDR1 is ENHRY and CDR2 is SYGVKD. Trimming pared 4 bases from V and 6 bases from J, leaving 18 bases between. CDR3 size: 15 residues. The DNA for the CDR3 is TGTGCCATCAGTGTTGGTTCCGGGCCCGGGGCTGAAGCTTTCTTT. Amino acids: CAISVGSGPGAEAFF.

The chain couples TRBV5-1 to TRBJ2-1; TRBD2 aligns across 11 bases. V was clipped by 4 bases and J by 4 bases; unmatched bases: 13. The CDR3 contains 18 residues. CDR1 and CDR2 (germline): SGHRS, YFSETQ. Here the CDR3 DNA reads TGCGCCAGCAGCCCTGGTGGCCTAGCGGGAGGTCAATACAATGAGCAGTTCTTC. Translated, it gives CASSPGGLAGGQYNEQFF.

The genes are TRBV7-2 and TRBJ2-3; TRBD2 is a possible D gene (6 bases). There are 10 residues in the CDR3. Trimming removed 10 bases from V and 7 bases from J, with 9 bases in between. The germline V gene has CDR1 SGHTA and CDR2 FQGNSA. CDR3 in amino acids: CAIGGYTQYF. The CDR3 nucleotides are TGTGCCATCGGGGGTTATACGCAGTATTTT.

V gene TRBV12-1 combines with J gene TRBJ2-7; the table calls TRBD2, which could not be checked here. TRBV12-1 is a pseudogene locus. The CDR3 contains 15 residues. The CDR3, as DNA: TGTGCCAGCAGCTGCGCTCTAGCGGGAGTCTACGAGCAGTACTTC. Translated, it gives CASSCALAGVYEQYF.

CDR3 DNA: TGTGCCAGCAGCCCAAGTCCTAGAACAGGGTACTCTGGAAACACCATATATTTT. Encoded protein: CASSPSPRTGYSGNTIYF. The V and J genes are TRBV9 and TRBJ1-3; maybe TRBD1 (6 bases). Germline V CDR1 and CDR2: SGDLS, YYNGEE. The CDR3 runs to 18 residues. Trimming took off 4 bases at V and 0 bases at J, with 20 bases between the two ends.

V usage is TRBV25-1 and J usage is TRBJ2-3, with TRBD2 identical over 7 bases. The CDR3 consists of 13 residues. Germline V gene lookup returns CDR1 MGHDK and CDR2 SYGVNS. V trimming: 5 bases; J trimming: 3 bases; junction bases outside the gene matches: 2. In DNA, the CDR3 is TGTGCCAGCAGTCAGGGAGGGACAGATACGCAGTATTTT. Protein: CASSQGGTDTQYF.

There are a few counts of this clone. The chain employs TRBV27 and TRBJ2-2; 11 positions match TRBD1. Trimming at V came to 5 bases and at J to 6 bases, leaving 17 bases not matched to a gene. CDR1 MNHEY and CDR2 SMNVEV come from the germline V gene (reference sequence). The CDR3 runs 19 residues. This chain's CDR3 is CASSTLPGQGVRRPGELFF. The CDR3 bases are TGTGCCAGCAGTACATTACCGGGACAGGGGGTGAGGCGTCCCGGGGAGCTGTTTTTT.

V and J are TRBV6-2 or TRBV6-3 and TRBJ2-5, with 10 bases that match TRBD2. J gave up 5 bases and V 2 bases, and 8 bases lay outside the gene matches. The germline CDR1 and CDR2 sequences are MNHEY and SVGEGT. The CDR3 is 16 residues long. As DNA, the CDR3 is TGTGCCAGCAGTTACCAGCAGCGGGAGGGCCTGGAGACCCAGTACTTC. This encodes CASSYQQREGLETQYF.

The rearrangement joins TRBV3-1 (or the pseudogene TRBV3-2) to TRBJ2-1; 8 nucleotides agree with TRBD2. CDR3 length: 14 residues. Germline V gene data show CDR1 as LGHDT and CDR2 as YNNKEL (reference sequence). The trim removed 2 bases at V and 7 bases at J, leaving 4 bases unmatched. The CDR3, as DNA: TGTGCCAGCAGCCAACAACGACTAGCGAATGAGCAGTTCTTC. It encodes CASSQQRLANEQFF.